A selection of T cell receptor beta chains follows, all from one sample in a study of T cells in Graves' hyperthyroidism and ophthalmopathy. TCRdb passed the multiplex PCR reads through MiXCR, listing each CDR3 protein once. The sample includes about 840,000 distinct CDR3 sequences, around 39% of them seen just once. Sequenced input: blood. These TCRs come from a man between 18 and 35 years old with Graves' hyperthyroidism. Both conserved end residues are part of each CDR3. The D gene is left open where the match is weak. Only part of the rows carry a size: once, few, many, or a class if the clone is expanded.

CDR3,DNA,J,D,length,size,V
CSVGAGGSTEAFF,TGCAGCGTTGGGGCAGGAGGATCCACTGAAGCTTTCTTT,TRBJ1-1,.,13,many,TRBV29-1
CAWRGPGGETQYF,TGTGCCTGGAGAGGGCCGGGCGGGGAGACCCAGTACTTC,TRBJ2-5,.,13,few,TRBV30
CASSKRDVVNSPLHF,TGTGCCAGCAGCAAGCGGGACGTGGTGAATTCACCCCTCCACTTT,TRBJ1-6,.,15,few,TRBV3-1
CASSSGLAGYTF,TGTGCCAGCAGTTCAGGACTAGCGGGCTACACCTTC,TRBJ1-2,.,12,.,TRBV7-2
CSVANRADTQYF,TGCAGCGTCGCGAACAGGGCAGATACGCAGTATTTT,TRBJ2-3,.,12,few,TRBV29-1
CAWSVGAGGPRSYEQYF,TGTGCCTGGAGTGTCGGAGCGGGAGGACCACGCTCCTACGAGCAGTACTTC,TRBJ2-7,TRBD2,17,.,TRBV11-2
CASRRQGLAVYEQYF,TGTGCCAGCAGGAGACAGGGACTAGCGGTCTACGAGCAGTACTTC,TRBJ2-7,TRBD2,15,.,TRBV6-1
CASSREGGGAFF,TGCGCCAGCAGCCGGGAAGGAGGGGGGGCTTTCTTT,TRBJ1-1,.,12,once,TRBV4-3
CASRPPPGGGTEAFF,TGTGCCAGCAGACCCCCTCCAGGTGGGGGCACTGAAGCTTTCTTT,TRBJ1-1,.,15,.,TRBV9
CASSYLRSQGAYEQYF,TGTGCCAGCAGTTACCTTCGATCACAGGGGGCCTACGAGCAGTACTTC,TRBJ2-7,TRBD1,16,few,TRBV6-1
CAISEGLAGGLSSYEQYF,TGTGCCATCAGTGAGGGGCTAGCGGGAGGGCTCTCCTCCTACGAGCAGTACTTC,TRBJ2-7,TRBD2,18,many,TRBV10-3
CASSLAGIPGELFF,TGCGCCAGCAGCTTGGCGGGGATCCCCGGGGAGCTGTTTTTT,TRBJ2-2,.,14,.,TRBV5-1
CASSFREGHSYEQYF,TGTGCCAGCAGCTTTAGAGAGGGCCATAGCTACGAGCAGTACTTC,TRBJ2-7,.,15,.,TRBV7-9
CASSPRGHRGQETQYF,TGTGCCAGCAGCCCCCGGGGACATAGAGGGCAAGAGACCCAGTACTTC,TRBJ2-5,.,16,few,TRBV9
CSASYGMNTEAFF,TGCAGTGCTAGCTACGGAATGAACACTGAAGCTTTCTTT,TRBJ1-1,.,13,many,TRBV20-1
CASSLQDPGELFF,TGTGCCAGCAGTTTACAGGATCCCGGGGAGCTGTTTTTT,TRBJ2-2,.,13,few,TRBV12-3/TRBV12-4
CASSAWTDATNEELFF,TGTGCCAGCAGCGCCTGGACGGACGCAACTAATGAAGAACTGTTTTTT,TRBJ1-4,.,16,.,TRBV7-9
CASSSRDREETQYF,TGTGCCAGCAGCTCCCGGGACAGGGAGGAGACCCAGTACTTC,TRBJ2-5,TRBD1,14,many,TRBV7-8
CASSEAGWGVGYTF,TGTGCCAGCAGTGAAGCGGGGTGGGGGGTCGGCTACACCTTC,TRBJ1-2,.,14,few,TRBV6-1
CASSALGMGPQCF,TGTGCCAGCAGCGCCCTGGGGATGGGCCCCCAGTGCTTC,TRBJ2-5,.,13,many,TRBV9
CSAREDRAEAFF,TGCAGTGCTAGAGAGGACAGGGCTGAAGCTTTCTTT,TRBJ1-1,TRBD1,12,many,TRBV20-1
CASSAGQSETQYF,TGCGCCAGCAGCGCGGGACAGTCAGAGACCCAGTACTTC,TRBJ2-5,.,13,few,TRBV5-1
CASSPQPGGTSPLHF,TGCGCCAGCAGCCCACAACCAGGGGGGACCTCACCCCTCCACTTT,TRBJ1-6,TRBD1,15,once,TRBV5-1
CSVMTGPNTEAFF,TGCAGCGTTATGACAGGACCGAACACTGAAGCTTTCTTT,TRBJ1-1,.,13,.,TRBV29-1
CASSLGTGGGEQPQHF,TGTGCCAGCAGCTTGGGGACAGGGGGCGGCGAGCAGCCCCAGCATTTT,TRBJ1-5,TRBD1,16,.,TRBV12-3/TRBV12-4
CASSLKQGASGANVLTF,TGTGCCAGCAGCTTGAAGCAGGGGGCTTCTGGGGCCAACGTCCTGACTTTC,TRBJ2-6,TRBD1,17,.,TRBV9
CASKLGATYQETQYF,TGTGCCAGCAAGCTCGGGGCAACGTACCAAGAGACCCAGTACTTC,TRBJ2-5,.,15,.,TRBV12-3/TRBV12-4
CASSQDEGAYEQYF,TGTGCCAGCAGCCAAGACGAGGGAGCCTACGAGCAGTACTTC,TRBJ2-7,.,14,.,TRBV7-9
CASGQEAGRAEAFF,TGCGCCAGCGGCCAAGAAGCAGGGAGGGCTGAAGCTTTCTTT,TRBJ1-1,.,14,.,TRBV4-3
CSAPDWDSYNEQFF,TGCAGTGCCCCGGACTGGGACTCCTACAATGAGCAGTTCTTC,TRBJ2-1,.,14,.,TRBV20-1
CASSQGAGSNQPQHF,TGTGCCAGCAGCCAGGGGGCAGGTAGCAATCAGCCCCAGCATTTT,TRBJ1-5,.,15,.,TRBV4-2
CASSARDNEKLFF,TGTGCCAGCAGTGCCAGGGATAATGAAAAACTGTTTTTT,TRBJ1-4,.,13,.,TRBV6-1
CASSPKAGGIQGTQYF,TGTGCCAGCAGTCCAAAAGCGGGGGGGATTCAAGGGACCCAGTACTTC,TRBJ2-5,TRBD2,16,.,TRBV6-1
CSARANSKNTEAFF,TGCAGTGCCCGAGCCAATAGCAAGAACACTGAAGCTTTCTTT,TRBJ1-1,.,14,.,TRBV20-1
CASSVGGGGETQYF,TGTGCCAGCAGTGTGGGCGGGGGGGGAGAGACCCAGTACTTC,TRBJ2-5,TRBD2,14,many,TRBV9
CASSTEGPNTGELFF,TGTGCCAGCTCGACGGAGGGACCGAACACCGGGGAGCTGTTTTTT,TRBJ2-2,.,15,.,TRBV7-2
CASSLEHNTEAFF,TGTGCCAGCAGCTTAGAGCATAACACTGAAGCTTTCTTT,TRBJ1-1,.,13,few,TRBV7-2
CASSSTEGLADQETQYF,TGTGCCAGCAGTTCAACGGAGGGACTAGCGGATCAAGAGACCCAGTACTTC,TRBJ2-5,TRBD2,17,.,TRBV12-3/TRBV12-4
CSVLTSGRAWEQYF,TGCAGCGTCCTAACTAGCGGGAGAGCGTGGGAGCAGTACTTC,TRBJ2-7,TRBD2,14,many,TRBV29-1
CASSDDTGGGF,TGTGCCAGCAGTGACGATACAGGGGGCGGATTT,TRBJ1-1,TRBD1,11,once,TRBV6-1
CASGRSNEKLFF,TGTGCCAGCGGACGGTCGAATGAAAAACTGTTTTTT,TRBJ1-4,.,12,few,TRBV28
CASSASPRGQPQHF,TGCGCCAGCAGCGCGAGCCCCAGGGGCCAGCCCCAGCATTTT,TRBJ1-5,.,14,few,TRBV5-1
CASSEWAGSNQPQHF,TGTGCCAGCAGTGAATGGGCAGGTAGCAATCAGCCCCAGCATTTT,TRBJ1-5,.,15,.,TRBV10-3
CAGSGGTGSEKLFF,TGTGCCGGCAGTGGCGGGACAGGTTCGGAAAAACTGTTTTTT,TRBJ1-4,TRBD1,14,.,TRBV10-3
CASSPRALGGELFF,TGTGCTAGCAGCCCAAGGGCCCTGGGTGGGGAGCTGTTTTTT,TRBJ2-2,.,14,few,TRBV7-7
CSVEDRGSSGNTIYF,TGCAGCGTTGAGGACAGGGGGTCGTCTGGAAACACCATATATTTT,TRBJ1-3,TRBD1,15,.,TRBV29-1
CASSQGNNYEQYF,TGTGCCAGCAGCCAAGGGAATAACTACGAGCAGTACTTC,TRBJ2-7,.,13,few,TRBV4-2
CASSLEYEPDLREQYF,TGTGCCAGCAGCTTAGAATACGAGCCCGATCTTCGGGAGCAGTACTTC,TRBJ2-7,.,16,few,TRBV7-6
CASKSWLYTGELFF,TGCGCCAGCAAATCTTGGTTGTACACCGGGGAGCTGTTTTTT,TRBJ2-2,.,14,.,TRBV5-1
CASRVGGIRELFF,TGTGCCAGCAGAGTAGGCGGGATTCGGGAGCTGTTTTTT,TRBJ2-2,.,13,few,TRBV7-2